This T cell receptor (beta chain) was retrieved from a study of cytomegalovirus exposure and HLA in healthy donors. Germline CDR1 is LGHNA and CDR2 is YSLEER. This CDR3 comprises 15 residues. Trimming took 7 bases from V and 2 from J, leaving 15 bases between them. TCRdb's table, derived via immunoSEQ multiplex PCR, lists solely in-frame clones and lacks some. The profile shows 110,000 or so clones, around 88% of them singletons. In regard to this clone: Its antigen is not identified.

Points from the study as a whole: Accounts indicate the classifier identified cytomegalovirus status with strong specificity and sensitivity.

The TCR comes from a man aged 18 to 29 in good health and CMV-seronegative. The chain joins TRBV4-3 to TRBJ2-4, with D perhaps matching TRBD1 (6 bases). The specimen sequenced was PBMCs. The chain's CDR3 is CASTPDSRTKNIQYF. The CDR3 DNA sequence: TGCGCCAGCACCCCGGACAGCCGTACCAAAAACATTCAGTACTTC.